The rows below give T cell receptor beta chains drawn from one sample of a study of cytomegalovirus exposure and HLA in healthy donors. Data came from immunoSEQ multiplex PCR; TCRdb stores just in-frame clones and leaves some out. Among 95,000 to 150,000 clones listed, 60% to 80% were seen once. Material: PBMCs. Receptors were obtained from a young man in good health and CMV-seronegative. The CDR3 runs from the conserved cysteine through the conserved F or W. The D gene is left open where the match is weak. Expanded clones get a size class; other rows say once, few or many, or leave the size out.

d_call: TRBD2
j_call: TRBJ2-3
clone_size: NA
v_call: TRBV4-3
cdr3_nt: TGCGCCAGCAGCCAAAATATAGCGGGGGGCCCCACAGATACGCAGTATTTT
cdr3_aa: CASSQNIAGGPTDTQYF

d_call: TRBD2
j_call: TRBJ2-7
clone_size: NA
v_call: TRBV11-2
cdr3_nt: TGTGCCAGCAAGCCCACGGGGGGGTCCTACGAGCAGTACTTC
cdr3_aa: CASKPTGGSYEQYF

d_call: NA
j_call: TRBJ2-1
clone_size: NA
v_call: TRBV27
cdr3_nt: TGTGCCAGCAGTGGAGGGAATGAGCAGTTCTTC
cdr3_aa: CASSGGNEQFF

d_call: NA
j_call: TRBJ1-5
clone_size: NA
v_call: TRBV2
cdr3_nt: TGTGCCAGCAGTGACAGGGGTCAAGGGCCCCAGCATTTT
cdr3_aa: CASSDRGQGPQHF

d_call: TRBD1
j_call: TRBJ2-2
clone_size: NA
v_call: TRBV5-4
cdr3_nt: TGTGCCAGCAGCGTGGACAGGGTAATCGGGGAGCTGTTTTTT
cdr3_aa: CASSVDRVIGELFF

d_call: TRBD2
j_call: TRBJ2-3
clone_size: NA
v_call: TRBV6-4
cdr3_nt: TGTGCCAGCAGTGACACTAGCGGGGGGGCCACAGATACGCAGTATTTT
cdr3_aa: CASSDTSGGATDTQYF

d_call: NA
j_call: TRBJ2-3
clone_size: NA
v_call: TRBV10-3
cdr3_nt: TGTGCCCTATCAGGGGGGCTAAGGGATACGCAGTATTTT
cdr3_aa: CALSGGLRDTQYF

d_call: TRBD2
j_call: TRBJ2-1
clone_size: NA
v_call: TRBV2
cdr3_nt: TGTGCCAGCAGTGTAGCGGGGAGCTCCTACAATGAGCAGTTCTTC
cdr3_aa: CASSVAGSSYNEQFF

d_call: TRBD2
j_call: TRBJ2-7
clone_size: NA
v_call: TRBV9
cdr3_nt: TGTGCCAGCAGCGTCGGGGGGATCTACGAGCAGTACTTC
cdr3_aa: CASSVGGIYEQYF

d_call: TRBD1
j_call: TRBJ2-1
clone_size: NA
v_call: TRBV18
cdr3_nt: TGTGCCAGCTCACCGGGACAGGGACAATCCTACAATGAGCAGTTCTTC
cdr3_aa: CASSPGQGQSYNEQFF

d_call: TRBD1
j_call: TRBJ2-7
clone_size: NA
v_call: TRBV7-9
cdr3_nt: TGTGCCAGCAGCTCGACAGGGGTGGCCTACGAGCAGTACTTC
cdr3_aa: CASSSTGVAYEQYF

d_call: TRBD2
j_call: TRBJ2-3
clone_size: few
v_call: TRBV9
cdr3_nt: TGTGCCAGCAGCGCAGGGACTAGCGGGGGGAGGGCAGATACGCAGTATTTT
cdr3_aa: CASSAGTSGGRADTQYF

d_call: NA
j_call: TRBJ2-7
clone_size: once
v_call: TRBV6-6
cdr3_nt: TGTGCCAGCAGTTATATGGCGGGGACCTCCTACGAGCAGTACTTC
cdr3_aa: CASSYMAGTSYEQYF

d_call: TRBD1
j_call: TRBJ1-3
clone_size: few
v_call: TRBV9
cdr3_nt: TGTGCCAGCAGCTCAACAGGGGGCAATAGGAACACCATATATTTT
cdr3_aa: CASSSTGGNRNTIYF

d_call: NA
j_call: TRBJ2-3
clone_size: few
v_call: TRBV11-2
cdr3_nt: TGTGCCAGCAGCTTAGATCGATCAGGGCAGACCGGCACAGATACGCAGTATTTT
cdr3_aa: CASSLDRSGQTGTDTQYF

d_call: NA
j_call: TRBJ2-1
clone_size: NA
v_call: TRBV18
cdr3_nt: TGTGCCAGCTCCCCGACTAAGGACGGTGAGCAGTTCTTC
cdr3_aa: CASSPTKDGEQFF

d_call: NA
j_call: TRBJ2-7
clone_size: NA
v_call: TRBV6-1
cdr3_nt: TGTGCCAGCAGTGACTACTACGAGCAGTACTTC
cdr3_aa: CASSDYYEQYF

d_call: TRBD2
j_call: TRBJ2-3
clone_size: NA
v_call: TRBV7-9
cdr3_nt: TGTGCCGGAGCGGGGGCAGGGGATGATACGCAGTATTTT
cdr3_aa: CAGAGAGDDTQYF

d_call: TRBD1
j_call: TRBJ2-2
clone_size: once
v_call: TRBV5-6
cdr3_nt: TGTGCCAGCAGCTTTGTTACAGGGGGCTTCACCGGGGAGCTGTTTTTT
cdr3_aa: CASSFVTGGFTGELFF

d_call: NA
j_call: TRBJ1-1
clone_size: NA
v_call: TRBV6-1
cdr3_nt: TGTGCCAGCAGTGAATCGATGGAGGACAGCGAAGCTTTCTTT
cdr3_aa: CASSESMEDSEAFF

d_call: NA
j_call: TRBJ2-7
clone_size: NA
v_call: TRBV27
cdr3_nt: TGTGCCAGCAGTTTACTAGGCGCCTACGAGCAGTACTTC
cdr3_aa: CASSLLGAYEQYF

d_call: TRBD2
j_call: TRBJ2-2
clone_size: NA
v_call: TRBV4-1
cdr3_nt: TGCGCCAGCAGCTGGACTAGCCTAGCCGCCGGGGAGCTGTTTTTT
cdr3_aa: CASSWTSLAAGELFF

d_call: NA
j_call: TRBJ2-5
clone_size: NA
v_call: TRBV2
cdr3_nt: TGTGCCAGCAGTTCGGCAGGGGGGTTCGGAGAGACCCAGTACTTC
cdr3_aa: CASSSAGGFGETQYF

d_call: TRBD1
j_call: TRBJ1-6
clone_size: NA
v_call: TRBV5-5
cdr3_nt: TGTGCCAGCAGTCGACAGGGGCCGATAATTTCACCCCTCCACTTT
cdr3_aa: CASSRQGPIISPLHF

d_call: TRBD2
j_call: TRBJ2-1
clone_size: NA
v_call: TRBV27
cdr3_nt: TGTGCCAGCAGGGCTAGCGGCTACAATGAGCAGTTCTTC
cdr3_aa: CASRASGYNEQFF

d_call: TRBD1
j_call: TRBJ2-7
clone_size: NA
v_call: TRBV5-1
cdr3_nt: TGCGCCAGCAGCCTTTTACCCGGGACAGTTGCCTACGAGCAGTACTTC
cdr3_aa: CASSLLPGTVAYEQYF

d_call: TRBD1
j_call: TRBJ1-2
clone_size: few
v_call: TRBV4-1
cdr3_nt: TGCGCCAGCAGCACGACAGGGGCGAGTGTAGGCTACACCTTC
cdr3_aa: CASSTTGASVGYTF

d_call: NA
j_call: TRBJ1-1
clone_size: NA
v_call: TRBV10-3
cdr3_nt: TGTGCCATCAGTGAGACAGAAAACACTGAAGCTTTCTTT
cdr3_aa: CAISETENTEAFF

d_call: NA
j_call: TRBJ2-3
clone_size: once
v_call: TRBV6-1
cdr3_nt: TGTGCCAGCAGTTACGCGGATACGCAGTATTTT
cdr3_aa: CASSYADTQYF

d_call: TRBD1
j_call: TRBJ2-2
clone_size: NA
v_call: TRBV18
cdr3_nt: TGTGCCAGCTCACCGACAGGGCCCACCGGGGAGCTGTTTTTT
cdr3_aa: CASSPTGPTGELFF

d_call: TRBD1
j_call: TRBJ2-7
clone_size: NA
v_call: TRBV27
cdr3_nt: TGTGCCAGCAGTTTATCGTCCGGCCGACAGGGTAGGGTCTACGAGCAGTACTTC
cdr3_aa: CASSLSSGRQGRVYEQYF

d_call: TRBD1
j_call: TRBJ2-2
clone_size: NA
v_call: TRBV4-2
cdr3_nt: TGTGCCAGCAGCGACGGGACAGAAAACACCGGGGAGCTGTTTTTT
cdr3_aa: CASSDGTENTGELFF

d_call: NA
j_call: TRBJ2-2
clone_size: NA
v_call: TRBV14
cdr3_nt: TGTGCCAGCAGCCCCCTGAAAGGGCGGGGAACCGGGGAGCTGTTTTTT
cdr3_aa: CASSPLKGRGTGELFF

d_call: NA
j_call: TRBJ2-4
clone_size: NA
v_call: TRBV9
cdr3_nt: TGTGCCAGCAGCGTAGACGGGAAAAACATTCAGTACTTC
cdr3_aa: CASSVDGKNIQYF

d_call: TRBD1
j_call: TRBJ1-1
clone_size: NA
v_call: TRBV5-1
cdr3_nt: TGCGCCAGCAGCTTGGGCGACAGGGGGACTGAAGCTTTCTTT
cdr3_aa: CASSLGDRGTEAFF

d_call: TRBD2
j_call: TRBJ2-7
clone_size: once
v_call: TRBV27
cdr3_nt: TGTGCCAGCAGTACCCCACCGGGGAGGGTCGACGAGCAGTACTTC
cdr3_aa: CASSTPPGRVDEQYF

d_call: NA
j_call: TRBJ2-7
clone_size: NA
v_call: TRBV2
cdr3_nt: TGTGCCAGCAGTGAAAGCCCGGGACTGGCGGTATACGAGCAGTACTTC
cdr3_aa: CASSESPGLAVYEQYF

d_call: NA
j_call: TRBJ1-2
clone_size: once
v_call: TRBV6-5
cdr3_nt: TGTGCCAGCTATAGATCGGAGAAAAAGAAGAGTGGCTACACCTTC
cdr3_aa: CASYRSEKKKSGYTF

d_call: TRBD1
j_call: TRBJ1-5
clone_size: few
v_call: TRBV30
cdr3_nt: TGTGCCTGGGCACCAGGACAGGGATTAGAGTCAAGCAATCAGCCCCAGCATTTT
cdr3_aa: CAWAPGQGLESSNQPQHF

d_call: NA
j_call: TRBJ1-2
clone_size: NA
v_call: TRBV6-1
cdr3_nt: TGTGCCAGCAGTGAATCAGGACAGCTTGATGGCTACACCTTC
cdr3_aa: CASSESGQLDGYTF

d_call: NA
j_call: TRBJ2-3
clone_size: few
v_call: TRBV19
cdr3_nt: TGTGCCAGTAGTATAGCCCGTGGGCAGGGAAGGGATACGCAGTATTTT
cdr3_aa: CASSIARGQGRDTQYF

d_call: TRBD2
j_call: TRBJ2-7
clone_size: NA
v_call: TRBV10-1
cdr3_nt: TGCGCCAGCAGTGAGGGCCTAGCGGGGGGCCCGACCTACGAGCAGTACTTC
cdr3_aa: CASSEGLAGGPTYEQYF

d_call: TRBD2
j_call: TRBJ2-2
clone_size: once
v_call: TRBV9
cdr3_nt: TGTGCCAGCAGCGGGGCGGGGGGAAACACCGGGGAGCTGTTTTTT
cdr3_aa: CASSGAGGNTGELFF

d_call: NA
j_call: TRBJ2-5
clone_size: NA
v_call: TRBV30
cdr3_nt: TGTGCCTGGAGTGTTGGGAGCTCCTACGGGCAGTACTTC
cdr3_aa: CAWSVGSSYGQYF

d_call: NA
j_call: TRBJ1-2
clone_size: NA
v_call: TRBV7-2
cdr3_nt: TGTGCCAGCAGCTCTTTGGGGGGACTGGACTATGGCTACACCTTC
cdr3_aa: CASSSLGGLDYGYTF

d_call: TRBD1
j_call: TRBJ1-2
clone_size: NA
v_call: TRBV19
cdr3_nt: TGTGCCAGCTCTACAGGGGAGGGCTACACCTTC
cdr3_aa: CASSTGEGYTF

d_call: TRBD2
j_call: TRBJ2-3
clone_size: NA
v_call: TRBV5-1
cdr3_nt: TGCGCCAGCAGCGGCGGGGGGGCCACAGATACGCAGTATTTT
cdr3_aa: CASSGGGATDTQYF

d_call: NA
j_call: TRBJ1-5
clone_size: NA
v_call: TRBV15
cdr3_nt: TGTGCCACCAGCAGAGACGAGACAGGCCGGAATCAGCCCCAGCATTTT
cdr3_aa: CATSRDETGRNQPQHF

d_call: TRBD2
j_call: TRBJ2-7
clone_size: NA
v_call: TRBV6-5
cdr3_nt: TGTGCCAGCAGAGCGGGACTAGCGTTCTACGAGCAGTACTTC
cdr3_aa: CASRAGLAFYEQYF

d_call: NA
j_call: TRBJ1-6
clone_size: NA
v_call: TRBV19
cdr3_nt: TGTGCCAGTACCCCAACAGGGTCCGGATCACCCCTCCACTTT
cdr3_aa: CASTPTGSGSPLHF

d_call: TRBD1
j_call: TRBJ2-2
clone_size: once
v_call: TRBV29-1
cdr3_nt: TGCAGCGGGCACGGGACAGGGAGCACCGGGGAGCTGTTTTTT
cdr3_aa: CSGHGTGSTGELFF

d_call: NA
j_call: TRBJ2-7
clone_size: NA
v_call: TRBV15
cdr3_nt: TGTGCCACCAGCGGTCGCCCACTCAGGGGACGAAGGTACGAGCAGTACTTC
cdr3_aa: CATSGRPLRGRRYEQYF

d_call: NA
j_call: TRBJ1-3
clone_size: NA
v_call: TRBV9
cdr3_nt: TGTGCCAGCAGCGTTACGGGAGACTCTGGAAACACCATATATTTT
cdr3_aa: CASSVTGDSGNTIYF

d_call: TRBD1
j_call: TRBJ2-6
clone_size: few
v_call: TRBV6-4
cdr3_nt: TGTGCCAGCAGTGAAGGGACAGGGTCTGGGGCCAACGTCCTGACTTTC
cdr3_aa: CASSEGTGSGANVLTF

d_call: NA
j_call: TRBJ1-1
clone_size: NA
v_call: TRBV27
cdr3_nt: TGTGCCAGCAGTTCGCCAGTGAACACTGAAGCTTTCTTT
cdr3_aa: CASSSPVNTEAFF

d_call: NA
j_call: TRBJ1-3
clone_size: NA
v_call: TRBV7-9
cdr3_nt: TGTGCCAGCAGCTTAGCCAGGGACTACTCTGGAAACACCATATATTTT
cdr3_aa: CASSLARDYSGNTIYF

d_call: TRBD1
j_call: TRBJ1-1
clone_size: NA
v_call: TRBV6-5
cdr3_nt: TGTGCCAGCAGTTATTCCCGCCAGGGGGCCCGGGCTTTCTTT
cdr3_aa: CASSYSRQGARAFF

d_call: NA
j_call: TRBJ1-1
clone_size: NA
v_call: TRBV6-5
cdr3_nt: TGTGCCAGCAAAGCAGGGATGAACACTGAAGCTTTCTTT
cdr3_aa: CASKAGMNTEAFF

d_call: NA
j_call: TRBJ2-3
clone_size: few
v_call: TRBV5-1
cdr3_nt: TGCGCCAGCAGCTCCAGGGGTACAGATACGCAGTATTTT
cdr3_aa: CASSSRGTDTQYF

d_call: TRBD1
j_call: TRBJ1-1
clone_size: NA
v_call: TRBV30
cdr3_nt: TGTGCCTGGGATACAGGGGACACTGAAGCTTTCTTT
cdr3_aa: CAWDTGDTEAFF